The 23 T cell receptor beta chains below all came from one sample that was sequenced in a study of shared clonotypes between healthy human individuals. Naivety among CD8 cells was defined by CD45RO negativity and positive CCR7 selection, thereby excluding terminally differentiated effector memory CD45RA+ cells. The assay was immunoSEQ multiplex PCR, and TCRdb's table has in-frame clones only and misses some. The profile covers under 1 million clones, with approximately 96% appearing a single time and about 0.21% taken by the ten largest. Sequencing was carried out using naive CD8+ T cells sorted from blood. These receptors all stem from a man aged 25-40 years in good health.

The V gene is TRBV19, the J gene TRBJ2-2; the D gene is possibly TRBD1 (7 bases). Per germline, CDR1 LNHDA and CDR2 SQIVND (reference sequence). The CDR3 is 14 amino acids. V was clipped by 7 bases and J by 4 bases, with 13 bases between them. The CDR3 is CASIYQGGTGELFF. In DNA form, the CDR3 reads TGTGCCAGTATTTATCAGGGGGGCACCGGGGAGCTGTTTTTT.

The V call is TRBV5-5, the J call TRBJ2-3; 11 positions match TRBD1. CDR3 length: 16 amino acids. CDR1 and CDR2 (germline): SGHKS, YYEKEE (reference sequence). Trimming cost V 4 bases and J 3 bases; bases outside gene matches: 7. The CDR3 here is CASSIGTGGKTDTQYF. The CDR3 DNA sequence: TGTGCCAGCAGCATCGGGACAGGGGGTAAGACAGATACGCAGTATTTT.

This sequence joins TRBV5-6 and TRBJ2-1; D may be TRBD2 (6 bases). The CDR3 sequence is 15 residues long. Germline V lookup: CDR1 SGHDT, CDR2 YYEEEE. V dropped 1 base and J dropped 8 bases, with 16 bases sitting between them. CDR3 DNA: TGTGCCAGCAGCTTGCGGGAGAGAATGGTGGATGAGCAGTTCTTC. Translated, it gives CASSLRERMVDEQFF.

The chain couples TRBV4-1 to TRBJ1-5, with D uncertain. The CDR3 is made up of 14 amino acids. V lost 1 base and J lost 4, with 8 bases in between. CDR1 is MGHRA, CDR2 YSYEKL, per germline. DNA for the CDR3: TGCGCCAGCAGCCAAGGGCCACTAAATCAGCCCCAGCATTTT. It is translated as CASSQGPLNQPQHF.

The chain employs TRBV7-8 and TRBJ2-3; 8 positions match TRBD2. The V segment lost 6 bases and the J segment 3 bases; nucleotides outside the gene matches: 8. The CDR3 has 15 amino acids. Germline loops: CDR1 SGHVS, CDR2 FQNEAQ. The CDR3 spells CASSSGLAGTDTQYF. In nucleotides, the CDR3 is TGTGCCAGCAGTTCAGGGCTAGCGGGTACAGATACGCAGTATTTT.

This clone was observed once. V usage is TRBV28 and J usage is TRBJ2-7; 13 nucleotides line up with TRBD2. CDR1 is MDHEN and CDR2 is SYDVKM in the germline V gene. J was trimmed by 6 bases and V by 2 bases; bases with no gene match: 4. This CDR3 comprises 15 residues. This chain's CDR3 is CASSLTGLAGPEQYF. Written as DNA, the CDR3 is TGTGCCAGCAGTTTAACGGGACTAGCGGGGCCCGAGCAGTACTTC.

The chain combines TRBV29-1 with TRBJ2-1; no clear D. The germline V and J ends were trimmed by 3 bases and 5 bases, with 14 bases remaining between them. The CDR3 totals 14 residues. Germline-derived CDR1 and CDR2 are SQVTM and ANQGSEA. The CDR3 sequence is CSVDDAAPHNEQFF. The CDR3 DNA sequence: TGCAGCGTTGACGACGCGGCGCCTCACAATGAGCAGTTCTTC.

The chain combines TRBV5-1 with TRBJ1-2, with D maybe TRBD1 (6 bases). V was cut by 5 bases and J by 4 bases, with 21 bases left in between. This CDR3 comprises 16 residues. Germline loops: CDR1 SGHRS, CDR2 YFSETQ. The CDR3 DNA follows: TGCGCCAGCAGGCCAGCCGCCGATGGACAGACCTATGGCTACACCTTC. Amino acid sequence: CASRPAADGQTYGYTF.

The V gene is TRBV1, the J gene TRBJ2-2; TRBD1 is the table's D call, not checked against the DNA. TRBV1 is noted as a pseudogene. The CDR3 runs to 17 residues. The CDR3 DNA reads TGCACCAGCAGCCAAGTTGCAGGGGAAGAGGTAACCGGGGAGCTGTTTTTT. Residues: CTSSQVAGEEVTGELFF.

This chain joins TRBV27 and TRBJ2-3; the match to TRBD2 covers 11 bases. Germline CDR1 reads MNHEY; CDR2 reads SMNVEV (reference sequence). V dropped 5 bases and J dropped 6; count of bases not matched to a gene: 10. The CDR3 runs 16 residues. The CDR3 reads CASSQGTSGLGDTQYF. As DNA, the CDR3 is TGTGCCAGCAGTCAGGGGACTAGCGGACTCGGGGATACGCAGTATTTT.

V gene TRBV7-2 combines with J gene TRBJ2-3, with a possible D match to TRBD1 (6 bases). Germline V gene lookup returns CDR1 SGHTA and CDR2 FQGNSA. V lost 2 bases to trimming and J lost 0 bases, with 18 bases between them. There are 18 residues in the CDR3. As DNA, the CDR3 is TGTGCCAGCAGCTTATGGGACCGATGGACAGAGAGCACAGATACGCAGTATTTT. Translation: CASSLWDRWTESTDTQYF.

J is TRBJ2-1 and V is TRBV7-9; no definite D call. Germline V CDR1 and CDR2: SEHNR, FQNEAQ (reference sequence). There are 13 residues in the CDR3. V lost 5 bases to trimming and J lost 5 bases, with 10 bases between them. The CDR3 coding sequence is TGTGCCAGCAGCCACCCTTTTGACAATGAGCAGTTCTTC. It encodes CASSHPFDNEQFF.

The chain employs TRBV6-5 and TRBJ1-2; 7 nucleotides line up with TRBD1. The junction had 7 bases not matched to a gene; V was cut back by 6 bases and J by 0 bases. Germline lookup yields CDR1 MNHEY and CDR2 SVGAGI. The CDR3 is 15 amino acids. The CDR3 loop reads CASSRGQKPNYGYTF. The DNA for the CDR3 is TGTGCCAGCAGCCGGGGACAGAAGCCTAACTATGGCTACACCTTC.

This chain connects TRBV5-6 to TRBJ2-1; D uncertain. In germline, CDR1 is SGHDT, CDR2 YYEEEE. CDR3 size: 12 residues. Trimming shortened V by 1 base and J by 7 bases, and 6 bases separated the two germline ends. The CDR3 DNA sequence: TGTGCCAGCAGCTTGAATACGAATGAGCAGTTCTTC. Translated: CASSLNTNEQFF.

Worth noting for this clone: No conserved phenylalanine or tryptophan ends this CDR3, so it is likely a read error. Because the CDR3's place on the DNA is in doubt, the DNA is left out and the CDR3 is given as listed by TCRdb. This chain's CDR3 is CASSLRGRGVI. The rearrangement joins TRBV11-3 to TRBJ2-7; no DNA check was done on the table's D call, TRBD2. Inclusive of both ends, the CDR3 amounts to 11 amino acids. CDR1 and CDR2 (germline): SGHNT, YENEEA.

The sample holds one count of this clone. This sequence joins TRBV29-1 and TRBJ2-1; no clear D gene. The CDR3 spans 10 residues. Germline CDR1 SQVTM, CDR2 ANQGSEA. V was pared by 7 bases and J by 9 bases, with 10 bases between. CDR3 residues: CSGLGIEQFF. The CDR3 region has the DNA TGCAGCGGTTTAGGTATTGAGCAGTTCTTC.

V usage is TRBV6-5 and J usage is TRBJ2-7; TRBD1 agrees at 9 bases. The length of the CDR3 is 14 residues. The J segment lost 2 bases and the V segment lost 6 bases, leaving 5 bases of the junction unmatched. Germline V lookup: CDR1 MNHEY, CDR2 SVGAGI. The DNA for the CDR3 is TGTGCCAGCAGCATCGGGACAGGGACCTACGAGCAGTACTTC. This codes for CASSIGTGTYEQYF.

As concerns this clone: Other nucleotide sequences in the sample specify the same CDR3. This chain links TRBV4-3 with TRBJ2-7; either TRBD1 or TRBD2 may fit D (5 bases each). The CDR3 has 14 residues. The germline gives CDR1 LGHNA, CDR2 YSLEER. V was clipped by 1 base and J by 3 bases, with 10 bases between them. This chain's CDR3 is CASSQGTGRYEQYF. The DNA for the CDR3 is TGCGCCAGCAGCCAAGGGACGGGACGCTACGAGCAGTACTTC.

V is TRBV29-1 and J is TRBJ2-7; D remains unclear. Germline V lookup: CDR1 SQVTM, CDR2 ANQGSEA. Trimming pared 7 bases from V and 3 bases from J, leaving 10 bases between. This CDR3 region has 11 residues. This chain's CDR3 is CSGLLGYEQYF. CDR3 DNA sequence: TGCAGCGGGCTTTTGGGCTACGAGCAGTACTTC.

The chain joins TRBV7-8 to TRBJ2-7, with 8 bases fitting TRBD2. Germline CDR1 is SGHVS and CDR2 is FQNEAQ. The CDR3 spans 15 residues. V gave up 5 bases and J gave up 2 bases; unmatched junction bases: 8. CDR3 bases: TGTGCCAGCAGCCCGGGAGGGGACCCGACCTACGAGCAGTACTTC. Its translation is CASSPGGDPTYEQYF.

This clone was seen just once. The chain recombines TRBV29-1 with TRBJ2-7; no clear D. Trimming cost V 3 bases and J 3 bases, with 12 bases left between them. Germline V gene lookup returns CDR1 SQVTM and CDR2 ANQGSEA. CDR3 length: 13 residues. The CDR3, as DNA: TGCAGCGTTGATTTCCAGGATAGCTACGAGCAGTACTTC. Encoded protein: CSVDFQDSYEQYF.

The chain recombines TRBV7-9 with TRBJ2-5, with D unresolved. Germline-derived CDR1 and CDR2 are SEHNR and FQNEAQ (reference sequence). The CDR3 runs 13 residues. Trimming pared 7 bases from V and 2 bases from J, leaving 11 bases between. This CDR3 reads CASNPYEQETQYF. The CDR3 coding sequence is TGTGCCAGCAACCCATACGAACAAGAGACCCAGTACTTC. The full variable domain, in which reference TRBV7-9 and TRBJ2-5 provide the parts outside the CDR3, is DTGVSQNPRHKITKRGQNVTFRCDPISEHNRLYWYRQTLGQGPEFLTYFQNEAQLEKSRLLSDRFSAERPKGSFSTLEIQRTEQGDSAMYLCASNPYEQETQYFGPGTRLLVL.

V gene TRBV13 combines with J gene TRBJ1-1; D unresolved. Germline assignment: CDR1 PRHDT and CDR2 FYEKMQ (reference sequence). The CDR3 has 11 amino acids. V was shortened by 4 bases and J by 7 bases, with 7 bases between the two germline ends. CDR3: CASSSRDEAFF. In DNA, the CDR3 is TGTGCCAGCAGCTCAAGGGATGAAGCTTTCTTT.